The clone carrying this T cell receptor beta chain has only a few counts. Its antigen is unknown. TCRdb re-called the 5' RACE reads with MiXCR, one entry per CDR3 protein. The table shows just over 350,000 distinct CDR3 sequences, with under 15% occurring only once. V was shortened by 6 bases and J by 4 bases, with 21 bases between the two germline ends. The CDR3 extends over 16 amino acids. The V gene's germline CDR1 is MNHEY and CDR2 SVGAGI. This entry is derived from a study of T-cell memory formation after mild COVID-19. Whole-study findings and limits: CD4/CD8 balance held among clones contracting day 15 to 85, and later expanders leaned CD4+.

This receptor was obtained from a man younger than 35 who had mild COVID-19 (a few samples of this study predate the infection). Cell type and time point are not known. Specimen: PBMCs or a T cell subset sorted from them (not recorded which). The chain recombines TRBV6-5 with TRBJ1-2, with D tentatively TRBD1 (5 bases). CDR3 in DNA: TGTGCCAGCAGGCAGGAACGCGGGGGTATCGTCTATGGCTACACCTTC. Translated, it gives CASRQERGGIVYGYTF.